This TCR beta chain was retrieved from a study of shared clonotypes between healthy human individuals. Here immunoSEQ multiplex PCR was the method, and the copy in TCRdb shows in-frame clones only, minus some. The sample lists roughly 1,100,000 clones, approximately 76% seen once, with approximately 1.3% in the top ten. V shed 4 bases and J 9 bases; nucleotides not matched to a gene: 6. CDR1 MNHEY and CDR2 SVGAGI come from the germline V gene. This CDR3 region has 15 residues. The TCR was taken from a man aged 18 to 30 in good health. The chain carries TRBV6-5 and TRBJ2-1, with 13 bases aligning to TRBD2. Sequenced input: memory CD4+ T cells sorted from blood. Subset here: CD45RA-negative fraction. CDR3 coding DNA: TGTGCCAGCAGTTCTACCGGGACTAGCGGGACTGAGCAGTTCTTC. It translates to CASSSTGTSGTEQFF.